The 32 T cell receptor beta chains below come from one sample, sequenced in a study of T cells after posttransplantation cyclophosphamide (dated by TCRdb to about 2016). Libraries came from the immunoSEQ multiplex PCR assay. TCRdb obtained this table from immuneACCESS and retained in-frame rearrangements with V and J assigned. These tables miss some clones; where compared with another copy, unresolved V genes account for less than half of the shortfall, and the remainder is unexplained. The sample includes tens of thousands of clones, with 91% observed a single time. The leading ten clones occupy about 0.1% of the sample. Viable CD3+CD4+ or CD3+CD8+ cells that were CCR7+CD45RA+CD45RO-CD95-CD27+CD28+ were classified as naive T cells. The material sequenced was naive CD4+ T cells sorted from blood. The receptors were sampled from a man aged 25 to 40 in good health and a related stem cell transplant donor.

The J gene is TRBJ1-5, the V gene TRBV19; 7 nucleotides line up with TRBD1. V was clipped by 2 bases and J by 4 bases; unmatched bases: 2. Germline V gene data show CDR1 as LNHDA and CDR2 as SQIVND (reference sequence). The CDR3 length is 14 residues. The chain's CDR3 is CASSILQGNQPQHF. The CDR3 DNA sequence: TGTGCCAGTAGTATACTACAGGGGAATCAGCCCCAGCATTTT.

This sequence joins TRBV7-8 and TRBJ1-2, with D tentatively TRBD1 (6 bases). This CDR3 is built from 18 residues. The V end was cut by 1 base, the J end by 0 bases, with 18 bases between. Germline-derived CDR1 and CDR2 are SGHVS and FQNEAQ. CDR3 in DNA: TGTGCCAGCAGCTTAGTTCCAGGGTCGACAGGAGCTAACTATGGCTACACCTTC. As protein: CASSLVPGSTGANYGYTF.

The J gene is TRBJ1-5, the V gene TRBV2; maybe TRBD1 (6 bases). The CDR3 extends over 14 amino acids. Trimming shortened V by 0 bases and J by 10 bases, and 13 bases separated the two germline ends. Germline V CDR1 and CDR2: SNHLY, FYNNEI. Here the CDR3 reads CASSEAAGALPQHF. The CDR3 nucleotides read TGTGCCAGCAGTGAAGCGGCAGGGGCTTTACCCCAGCATTTT.

The CDR3 here is CASSIMADYEQYF. DNA for the CDR3: TGTGCCAGTAGTATTATGGCAGACTACGAGCAGTACTTC. The chain links TRBV19 to TRBJ2-7; D uncertain. Trimming stripped 3 bases from V and 3 bases from J, with 9 bases between. CDR3 length: 13 amino acids. Germline loops: CDR1 LNHDA, CDR2 SQIVND (reference sequence). Looking up the rest from reference TRBV19 and TRBJ2-7 gives the full variable domain: DGGITQSPKYLFRKEGQNVTLSCEQNLNHDAMYWYRQDPGQGLRLIYYSQIVNDFQKGDIAEGYSVSREKKESFPLTVTSAQKNPTAFYLCASSIMADYEQYFGPGTRLTVT.

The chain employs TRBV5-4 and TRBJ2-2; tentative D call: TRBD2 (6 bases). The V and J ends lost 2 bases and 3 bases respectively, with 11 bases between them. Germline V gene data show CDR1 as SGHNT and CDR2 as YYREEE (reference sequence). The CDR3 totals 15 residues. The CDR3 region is CASSFFAGYTGELFF. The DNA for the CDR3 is TGTGCCAGCAGCTTTTTTGCGGGGTACACCGGGGAGCTGTTTTTT.

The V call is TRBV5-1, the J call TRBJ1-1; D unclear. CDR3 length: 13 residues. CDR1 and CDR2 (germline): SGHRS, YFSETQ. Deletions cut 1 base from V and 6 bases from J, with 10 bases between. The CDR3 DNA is TGCGCCAGCAGCTTGAACCGGTTGGCTGAAGCTTTCTTT. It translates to CASSLNRLAEAFF.

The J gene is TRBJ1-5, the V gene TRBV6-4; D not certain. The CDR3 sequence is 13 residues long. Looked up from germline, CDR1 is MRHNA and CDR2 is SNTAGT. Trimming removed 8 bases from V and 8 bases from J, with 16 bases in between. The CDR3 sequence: CASSLTYREPQHF. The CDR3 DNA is TGTGCCAGCTCGCTTACATATCGGGAGCCCCAGCATTTT.

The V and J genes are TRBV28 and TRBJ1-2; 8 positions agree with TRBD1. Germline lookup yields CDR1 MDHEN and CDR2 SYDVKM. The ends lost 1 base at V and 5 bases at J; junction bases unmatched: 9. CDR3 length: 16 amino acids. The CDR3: CASSLSGRGLGYGYTF. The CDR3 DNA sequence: TGTGCCAGCAGTTTATCTGGCAGGGGGCTTGGGTATGGCTACACCTTC.

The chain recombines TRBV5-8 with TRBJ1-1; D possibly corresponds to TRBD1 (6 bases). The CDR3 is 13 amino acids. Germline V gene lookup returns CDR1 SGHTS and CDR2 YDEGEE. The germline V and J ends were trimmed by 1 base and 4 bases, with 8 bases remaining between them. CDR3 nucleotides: TGTGCCAGCAGCTTGTCAGGGGCCACTGAAGCTTTCTTT. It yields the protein CASSLSGATEAFF.

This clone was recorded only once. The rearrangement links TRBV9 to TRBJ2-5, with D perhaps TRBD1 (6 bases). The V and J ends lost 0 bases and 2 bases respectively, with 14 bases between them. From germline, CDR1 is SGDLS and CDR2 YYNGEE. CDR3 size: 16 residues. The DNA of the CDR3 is TGTGCCAGCAGCGTAGCTACCAGGGGCACTCAAGAGACCCAGTACTTC. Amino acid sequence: CASSVATRGTQETQYF.

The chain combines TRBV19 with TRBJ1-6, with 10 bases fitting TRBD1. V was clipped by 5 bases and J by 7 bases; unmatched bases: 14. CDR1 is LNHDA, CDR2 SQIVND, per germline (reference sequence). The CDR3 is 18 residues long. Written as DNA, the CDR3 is TGTGCCAGTAGTCTCAGCACCGGGACAGGGGCTGGGAATTCACCCCTCCACTTT. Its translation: CASSLSTGTGAGNSPLHF.

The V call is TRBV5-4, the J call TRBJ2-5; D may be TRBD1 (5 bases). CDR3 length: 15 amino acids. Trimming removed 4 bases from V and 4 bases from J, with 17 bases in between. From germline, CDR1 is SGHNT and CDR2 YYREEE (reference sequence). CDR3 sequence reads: CASSPRQGSGETQYF. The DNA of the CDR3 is TGTGCCAGCAGCCCGAGGCAGGGTTCGGGAGAGACCCAGTACTTC.

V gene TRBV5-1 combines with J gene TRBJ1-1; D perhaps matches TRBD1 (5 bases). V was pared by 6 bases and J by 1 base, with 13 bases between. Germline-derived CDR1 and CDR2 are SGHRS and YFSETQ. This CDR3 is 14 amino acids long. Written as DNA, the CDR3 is TGCGCCAGCAAACACAGGCGCGGGAACACTGAAGCTTTCTTT. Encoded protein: CASKHRRGNTEAFF.

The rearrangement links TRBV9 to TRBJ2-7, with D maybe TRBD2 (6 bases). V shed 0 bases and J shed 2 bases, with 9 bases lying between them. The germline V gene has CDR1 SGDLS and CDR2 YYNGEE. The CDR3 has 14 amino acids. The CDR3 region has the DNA TGTGCCAGCAGCGTAGCGGGGGTAACCTACGAGCAGTACTTC. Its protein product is CASSVAGVTYEQYF.

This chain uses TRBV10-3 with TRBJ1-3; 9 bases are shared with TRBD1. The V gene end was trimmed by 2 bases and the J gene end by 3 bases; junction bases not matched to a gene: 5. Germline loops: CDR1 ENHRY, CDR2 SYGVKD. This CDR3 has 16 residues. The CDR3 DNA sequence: TGTGCCATCAGTGAGGGGGACAGGGTCCTTGGAAACACCATATATTTT. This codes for CAISEGDRVLGNTIYF.

CDR3 nucleotides: TGTGCCAGCACCACTCAGGGGGGAAACACCGGGGAGCTGTTTTTT. Translating gives CASTTQGGNTGELFF. J is TRBJ2-2 and V is TRBV2, with a weak D call TRBD1 (7 bases). From germline, CDR1 is SNHLY and CDR2 FYNNEI. Trimming took off 7 bases at V and 2 bases at J, with 14 bases between the two ends. The CDR3 runs to 15 residues. Full variable domain (remainder filled in from reference TRBV2 and TRBJ2-2): EPEVTQTPSHQVTQMGQEVILRCVPISNHLYFYWYRQILGQKVEFLVSFYNNEISEKSEIFDDQFSVERPDGSNFTLKIRSTKLEDSAMYFCASTTQGGNTGELFFGEGSRLTVL.

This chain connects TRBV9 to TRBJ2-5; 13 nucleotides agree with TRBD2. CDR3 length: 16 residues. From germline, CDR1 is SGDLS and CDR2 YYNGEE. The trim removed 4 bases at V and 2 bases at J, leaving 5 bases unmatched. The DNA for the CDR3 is TGTGCCAGCAGCTCCCGACTAGCGGGGGGTCAAGAGACCCAGTACTTC. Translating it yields CASSSRLAGGQETQYF.

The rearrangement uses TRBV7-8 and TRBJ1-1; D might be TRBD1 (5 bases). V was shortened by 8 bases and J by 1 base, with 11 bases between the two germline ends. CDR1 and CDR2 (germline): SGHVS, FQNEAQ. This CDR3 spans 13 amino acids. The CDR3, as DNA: TGTGCCAGCGCAGCCACAGGGAACACTGAAGCTTTCTTT. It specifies CASAATGNTEAFF.

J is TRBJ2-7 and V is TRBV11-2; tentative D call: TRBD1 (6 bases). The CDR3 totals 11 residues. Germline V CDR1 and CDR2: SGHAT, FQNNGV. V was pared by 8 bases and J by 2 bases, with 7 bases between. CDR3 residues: CASRDTYEQYF. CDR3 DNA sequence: TGTGCCAGCCGGGACACCTACGAGCAGTACTTC.

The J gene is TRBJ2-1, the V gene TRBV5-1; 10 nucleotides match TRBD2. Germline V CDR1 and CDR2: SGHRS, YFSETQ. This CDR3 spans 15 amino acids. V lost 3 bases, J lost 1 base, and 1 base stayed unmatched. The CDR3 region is CASSSTSGSYNEQFF. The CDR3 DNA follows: TGCGCCAGCAGCTCGACTAGCGGGTCCTACAATGAGCAGTTCTTC. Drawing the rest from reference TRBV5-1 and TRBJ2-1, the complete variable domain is KAGVTQTPRYLIKTRGQQVTLSCSPISGHRSVSWYQQTPGQGLQFLFEYFSETQRNKGNFPGRFSGRQFSNSRSEMNVSTLELGDSALYLCASSSTSGSYNEQFFGPGTRLTVL.

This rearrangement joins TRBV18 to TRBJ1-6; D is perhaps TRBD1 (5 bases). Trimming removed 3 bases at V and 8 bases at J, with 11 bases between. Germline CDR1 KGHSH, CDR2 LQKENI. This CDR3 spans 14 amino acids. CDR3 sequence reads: CASSPTAGDSPLHF. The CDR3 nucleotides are TGTGCCAGCTCACCGACTGCGGGGGATTCACCCCTCCACTTT.

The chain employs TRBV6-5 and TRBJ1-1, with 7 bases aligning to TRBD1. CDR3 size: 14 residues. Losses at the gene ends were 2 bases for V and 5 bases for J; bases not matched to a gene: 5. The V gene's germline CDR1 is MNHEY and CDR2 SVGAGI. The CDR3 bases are TGTGCCAGCAGTTACCGCAGGGGGTTGACTGAAGCTTTCTTT. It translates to CASSYRRGLTEAFF.

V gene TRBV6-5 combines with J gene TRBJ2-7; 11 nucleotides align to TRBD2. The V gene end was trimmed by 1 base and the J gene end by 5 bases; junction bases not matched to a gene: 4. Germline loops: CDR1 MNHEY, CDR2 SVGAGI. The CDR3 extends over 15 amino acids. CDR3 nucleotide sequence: TGTGCCAGCAGTTACTATACTAGCGGGGGAAACGAGCAGTACTTC. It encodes CASSYYTSGGNEQYF.

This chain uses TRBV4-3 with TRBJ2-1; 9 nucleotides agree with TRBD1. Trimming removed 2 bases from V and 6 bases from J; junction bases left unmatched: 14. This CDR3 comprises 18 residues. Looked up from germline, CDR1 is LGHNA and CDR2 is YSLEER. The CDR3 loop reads CASSQSRSGTGRLNEQFF. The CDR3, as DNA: TGCGCCAGCAGCCAAAGCCGGTCCGGGACAGGGAGACTCAATGAGCAGTTCTTC.

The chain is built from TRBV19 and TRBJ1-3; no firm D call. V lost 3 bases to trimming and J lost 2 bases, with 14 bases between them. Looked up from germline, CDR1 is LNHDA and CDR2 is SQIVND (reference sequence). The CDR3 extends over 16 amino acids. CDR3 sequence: CASSIPRQAAGNTIYF. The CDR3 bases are TGTGCCAGTAGTATCCCCCGCCAGGCCGCTGGAAACACCATATATTTT.

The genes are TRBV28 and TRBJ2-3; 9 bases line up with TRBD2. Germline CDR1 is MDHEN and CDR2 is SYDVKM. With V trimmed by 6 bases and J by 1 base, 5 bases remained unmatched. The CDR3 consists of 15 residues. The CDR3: CASSRGGAGTDTQYF. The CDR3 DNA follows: TGTGCCAGCAGCCGCGGGGGGGCGGGCACAGATACGCAGTATTTT. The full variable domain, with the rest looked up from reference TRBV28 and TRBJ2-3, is DVKVTQSSRYLVKRTGEKVFLECVQDMDHENMFWYRQDPGLGLRLIYFSYDVKMKEKGDIPEGYSVSREKKERFSLILESASTNQTSMYLCASSRGGAGTDTQYFGPGTRLTVL.

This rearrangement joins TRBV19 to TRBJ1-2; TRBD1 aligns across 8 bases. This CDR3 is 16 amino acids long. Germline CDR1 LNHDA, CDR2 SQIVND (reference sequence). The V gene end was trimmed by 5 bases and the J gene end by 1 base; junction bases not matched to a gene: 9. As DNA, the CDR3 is TGTGCCAGTAGTTCCCTACGGGACAGGAGTAACTATGGCTACACCTTC. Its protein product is CASSSLRDRSNYGYTF.

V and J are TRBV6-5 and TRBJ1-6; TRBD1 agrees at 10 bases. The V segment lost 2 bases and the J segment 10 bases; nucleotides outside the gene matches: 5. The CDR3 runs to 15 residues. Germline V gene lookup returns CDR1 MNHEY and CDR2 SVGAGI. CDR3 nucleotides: TGTGCCAGCAGTTACGCGGGGGACAGGGGATCACCCCTCCACTTT. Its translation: CASSYAGDRGSPLHF.

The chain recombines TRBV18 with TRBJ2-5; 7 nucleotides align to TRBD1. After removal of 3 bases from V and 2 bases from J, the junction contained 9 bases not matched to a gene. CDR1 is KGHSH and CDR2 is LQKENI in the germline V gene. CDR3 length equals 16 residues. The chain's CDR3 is CASSPTGQPLQETQYF. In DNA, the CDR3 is TGTGCCAGCTCACCGACGGGACAGCCCCTGCAAGAGACCCAGTACTTC.

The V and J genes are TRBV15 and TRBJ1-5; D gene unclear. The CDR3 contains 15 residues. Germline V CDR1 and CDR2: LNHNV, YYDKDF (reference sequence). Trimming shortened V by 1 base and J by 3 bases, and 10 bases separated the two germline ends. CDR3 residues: CATSRAGNNNQPQHF. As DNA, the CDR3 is TGTGCCACCAGCAGAGCTGGCAACAACAATCAGCCCCAGCATTTT.

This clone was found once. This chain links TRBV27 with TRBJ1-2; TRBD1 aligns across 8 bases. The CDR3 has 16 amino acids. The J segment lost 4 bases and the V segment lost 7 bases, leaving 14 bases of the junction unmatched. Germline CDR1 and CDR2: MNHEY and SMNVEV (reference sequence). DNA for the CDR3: TGTGCCAGCACCAACGCACCCGGACAGGGTCGCTATGGCTACACCTTC. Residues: CASTNAPGQGRYGYTF.

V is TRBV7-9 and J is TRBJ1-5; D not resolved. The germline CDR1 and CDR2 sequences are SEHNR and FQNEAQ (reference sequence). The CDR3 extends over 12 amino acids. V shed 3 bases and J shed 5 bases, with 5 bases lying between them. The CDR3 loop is CASSFTDQPQHF. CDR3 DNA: TGTGCCAGCAGCTTCACGGATCAGCCCCAGCATTTT.